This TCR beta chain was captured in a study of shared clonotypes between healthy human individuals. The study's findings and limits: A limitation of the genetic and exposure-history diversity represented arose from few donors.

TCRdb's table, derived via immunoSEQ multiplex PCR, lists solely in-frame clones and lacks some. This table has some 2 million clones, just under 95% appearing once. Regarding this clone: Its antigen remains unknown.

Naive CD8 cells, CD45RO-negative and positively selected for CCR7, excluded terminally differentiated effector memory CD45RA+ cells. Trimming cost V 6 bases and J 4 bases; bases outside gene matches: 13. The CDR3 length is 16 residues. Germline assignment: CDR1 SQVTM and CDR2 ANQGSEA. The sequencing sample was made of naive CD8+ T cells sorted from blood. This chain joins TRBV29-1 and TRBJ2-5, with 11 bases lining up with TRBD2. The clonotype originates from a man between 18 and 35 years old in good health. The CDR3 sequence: CSVDPGLAERGETQYF. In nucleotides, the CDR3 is TGCAGCGTCGATCCGGGACTAGCGGAAAGGGGAGAGACCCAGTACTTC. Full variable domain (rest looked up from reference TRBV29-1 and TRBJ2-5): SAVISQKPSRDICQRGTSLTIQCQVDSQVTMMFWYRQQPGQSLTLIATANQGSEATYESGFVIDKFPISRPNLTFSTLTVSNMSPEDSSIYLCSVDPGLAERGETQYFGPGTRLLVL.